A single sample is the source of the 29 T cell receptor beta chains below, sequenced in a study of beta chain features in type 1 diabetes (dated by TCRdb to 2016 to 2019). Library construction relied on the immunoSEQ multiplex PCR assay. All of the isolated RNA was reverse transcribed with the High Capacity cDNA Reverse Transcription Kit, so expressed TCRB transcripts were sequenced. TCRdb mirrors the immuneACCESS table, restricted to in-frame sequences. Some clones are absent from its copies; in checked studies, under half trace to an unresolved V gene, and the reason for the others is unknown. This sample holds 130,000 to 150,000 clones; under 60% were observed only once. The ten largest clonotypes hold over 0.4% of the sample. Sample: Tregs from blood. The cell subset or site label of this sample denotes: regulatory CD4+ T cells. The receptors derive from a man aged 18 to 30 in good health.

This clone appeared a few times. The chain is built from TRBV4-1 and TRBJ2-6; weak D call: TRBD1 (5 bases). Germline V gene data show CDR1 as MGHRA and CDR2 as YSYEKL. The CDR3 has 15 residues. V was trimmed by 0 bases and J by 12 bases, leaving 15 bases between them. Written as DNA, the CDR3 is TGCGCCAGCAGCCAAGACAGGGATCCGATTGGCGTCCTGACTTTC. Encoded protein: CASSQDRDPIGVLTF.

The gene calls are TRBV18 and TRBJ2-7; D is possibly TRBD1 (5 bases). The CDR3 runs 15 residues. V shed 6 bases and J shed 6 bases, with 21 bases lying between them. Germline V gene sequence: CDR1 KGHSH, CDR2 LQKENI. The CDR3: CASSPSRVRFGEQYF. CDR3 in DNA: TGTGCCAGCTCCCCAAGCAGGGTTCGGTTTGGCGAGCAGTACTTC.

This clone was counted only a few times. The rearrangement links TRBV10-2 to TRBJ2-3, with D unclear. The CDR3 loop spans 12 amino acids. Germline V gives CDR1 WSHSY, CDR2 SAAADI. The ends were cut back, 2 bases at V and 3 bases at J, with 3 bases in the middle. The CDR3 protein is CASSEATDTQYF. DNA for the CDR3: TGCGCCAGCAGTGAGGCGACAGATACGCAGTATTTT.

The chain is built from TRBV27 and TRBJ1-1; D might be TRBD1 (5 bases). In germline, CDR1 is MNHEY, CDR2 SMNVEV (reference sequence). The CDR3 consists of 13 residues. Trimming pared 3 bases from V and 4 bases from J, leaving 9 bases between. The CDR3 loop is CASSFRRGTEAFF. The CDR3 DNA follows: TGTGCCAGCAGTTTCCGAAGGGGCACTGAAGCTTTCTTT.

The table lists this clone with a count of one. The rearrangement joins TRBV28 to TRBJ2-1, with 14 bases aligning to TRBD2. This CDR3 contains 19 residues. CDR1 is MDHEN and CDR2 is SYDVKM in the germline V gene. The junction had 19 bases not matched to a gene; V was cut back by 6 bases and J by 9 bases. The CDR3 here is CASSFQSGTSGSWLLEQFF. The CDR3 DNA is TGTGCCAGCAGCTTTCAATCCGGGACTAGCGGGAGTTGGTTGCTTGAGCAGTTCTTC.

In this sample, this clone turned up a few times. The rearrangement joins TRBV6-6 to TRBJ2-2; D may be TRBD1 (6 bases). Trimming stripped 7 bases from V and 5 bases from J, with 8 bases between. Germline V gives CDR1 MNHNY, CDR2 SVGAGI (reference sequence). CDR3 length: 12 residues. In nucleotides, the CDR3 is TGTGCCAGCACGAGGGGGACCGGGGAGCTGTTTTTT. Its translation is CASTRGTGELFF.

This clone was picked up a small number of times. The V call is TRBV6-1, the J call TRBJ2-7, with no clear D. Germline CDR1 reads MNHNS; CDR2 reads SASEGT. Trimming stripped 1 base from V and 0 bases from J, with 10 bases between. The CDR3 consists of 15 residues. This CDR3 reads CASSEVGRSSYEQYF. The DNA of the CDR3 is TGTGCCAGCAGTGAAGTTGGCAGAAGCTCCTACGAGCAGTACTTC.

The genes are TRBV19 and TRBJ1-5; D might be TRBD1 (6 bases). V gave up 1 base and J gave up 11 bases, with 18 bases separating them. Germline-derived CDR1 and CDR2 are LNHDA and SQIVND (reference sequence). The CDR3 is 15 amino acids. DNA for the CDR3: TGTGCCAGTAGTATAGTGTCAGGGGCCGGAGGAGCCCAGCATTTT. It codes for CASSIVSGAGGAQHF.

The CDR3 spells CASSPGRMTEAFF. CDR3 DNA sequence: TGTGCCAGCAGTCCCGGGAGAATGACTGAAGCTTTCTTT. V gene TRBV6-5 combines with J gene TRBJ1-1, with D unresolved. Trimming took off 5 bases at V and 5 bases at J, with 12 bases between the two ends. Germline CDR1 reads MNHEY; CDR2 reads SVGAGI. The CDR3 length is 13 residues.

V is TRBV10-3 and J is TRBJ1-1; 9 nucleotides line up with TRBD1. CDR1 is ENHRY, CDR2 SYGVKD, per germline. V was pared by 0 bases and J by 4 bases, with 6 bases of the junction left unmatched. The length of the CDR3 is 16 residues. The CDR3 here is CAISESEGQGSTEAFF. The CDR3 region has the DNA TGTGCCATCAGTGAGTCGGAAGGACAGGGGTCCACTGAAGCTTTCTTT.

This clone has more than one count but fewer than ten. This chain uses TRBV7-2 with TRBJ1-2; possibly TRBD1 for D (5 bases). Trimming took off 1 base at V and 10 bases at J, with 19 bases between the two ends. The CDR3 spans 15 residues. The germline gives CDR1 SGHTA, CDR2 FQGNSA. The CDR3 region has the DNA TGTGCCAGCAGCTTAGGTAGCAGGGCCCCCGTGTCCTACACCTTC. This sequence encodes CASSLGSRAPVSYTF.

The rearrangement uses TRBV10-3 and TRBJ1-5, with TRBD1 matching 8 bases. The CDR3 is made up of 14 amino acids. J lost 6 bases, V lost 4 bases, and 5 bases had no gene match. CDR1 is ENHRY and CDR2 is SYGVKD in the germline V gene. CDR3 sequence reads: CAISGQGFTQPQHF. The DNA for the CDR3 is TGTGCCATCAGTGGACAGGGGTTTACTCAGCCCCAGCATTTT.

This sequence joins TRBV7-2 and TRBJ2-7; perhaps TRBD1 as D (5 bases). V dropped 5 bases and J dropped 12 bases, with 17 bases sitting between them. CDR1 and CDR2 (germline): SGHTA, FQGNSA. This CDR3 spans 12 amino acids. The CDR3 loop is CASSHTQGYRYF. The CDR3 coding sequence is TGTGCCAGCAGCCATACTCAGGGTTATCGGTACTTC. The whole variable domain, filled in from reference TRBV7-2 and TRBJ2-7, reads GAGVSQSPSNKVTEKGKDVELRCDPISGHTALYWYRQSLGQGLEFLIYFQGNSAPDKSGLPSDRFSAERTGGSVSTLTIQRTQQEDSAVYLCASSHTQGYRYFGPGTRLTVT.

The rearrangement joins TRBV29-1 to TRBJ1-1, with TRBD1 matching over 9 bases. The junction had 9 bases not matched to a gene; V was cut back by 6 bases and J by 4 bases. Germline loops: CDR1 SQVTM, CDR2 ANQGSEA. This CDR3 has 14 residues. The CDR3: CSVPEGQGITEAFF. CDR3 DNA sequence: TGCAGCGTGCCCGAAGGACAGGGGATCACTGAAGCTTTCTTT.

The J gene is TRBJ2-3, the V gene TRBV6-6; TRBD2 aligns across 8 bases. The CDR3 runs 13 residues. Germline V lookup: CDR1 MNHNY, CDR2 SVGAGI (reference sequence). V lost 0 bases and J lost 14; bases outside the gene matches: 7. The CDR3 sequence is CASSYSISGAWYF. For the CDR3, the DNA is TGTGCCAGCAGTTACTCTATTAGCGGGGCCTGGTATTTT.

The gene calls are TRBV15 and TRBJ2-5, with 8 bases lining up with TRBD2. V was pared by 5 bases and J by 4 bases, with 9 bases of the junction left unmatched. The CDR3 covers 15 residues. Germline V gene lookup returns CDR1 LNHNV and CDR2 YYDKDF (reference sequence). CDR3 region: CATSRRGGLRETQYF. CDR3 sequence (DNA): TGTGCCACCAGCCGCCGGGGGGGCCTTCGAGAGACCCAGTACTTC.

J is TRBJ1-2 and V is TRBV30; the D is unclear. The CDR3 is 13 residues long. Per the germline V gene, CDR1 is GTSNPN and CDR2 is SVGIG (reference sequence). V was cut by 2 bases and J by 2 bases, with 9 bases left in between. For the CDR3, the DNA is TGTGCCTGGAGTCCAGGAACGAACTATGGCTACACCTTC. It yields the protein CAWSPGTNYGYTF.

Concerning this clone itself: It is unclear where the CDR3 begins or ends on the DNA, so no DNA is shown, and the CDR3 is as TCRdb lists it. The CDR3: CASSFQVSGGLNTDTQYF. The V gene is TRBV5-1, the J gene TRBJ2-3; TRBD2 is the table's D call and was not checked against the DNA. Germline loops: CDR1 SGHRS, CDR2 YFSETQ. The CDR3 length is 18 residues, termini included.

The chain has TRBV5-4 and TRBJ2-1; D is possibly TRBD1 (6 bases). Per the germline V gene, CDR1 is SGHNT and CDR2 is YYREEE (reference sequence). V shed 5 bases and J shed 4 bases, with 13 bases lying between them. This CDR3 comprises 14 residues. The CDR3 nucleotides read TGTGCCAGCAGGAAGACGGACAGTTACAATGAGCAGTTCTTC. The encoded protein is CASRKTDSYNEQFF. Filled out from reference TRBV5-4 and TRBJ2-1, the complete variable domain reads ETGVTQSPTHLIKTRGQQVTLRCSSQSGHNTVSWYQQALGQGPQFIFQYYREEENGRGNFPPRFSGLQFPNYSSELNVNALELDDSALYLCASRKTDSYNEQFFGPGTRLTVL.

This clone was seen many times. The chain joins TRBV2 to TRBJ2-4; 10 positions agree with TRBD1. The CDR3 contains 15 residues. Germline V gene lookup returns CDR1 SNHLY and CDR2 FYNNEI. V dropped 7 bases and J dropped 3; count of bases not matched to a gene: 6. The CDR3 protein is CASTPGTGVKNIQYF. The DNA of the CDR3 is TGTGCCAGCACCCCCGGGACAGGGGTCAAAAACATTCAGTACTTC. The variable domain in full, completed from reference TRBV2 and TRBJ2-4, reads EPEVTQTPSHQVTQMGQEVILRCVPISNHLYFYWYRQILGQKVEFLVSFYNNEISEKSEIFDDQFSVERPDGSNFTLKIRSTKLEDSAMYFCASTPGTGVKNIQYFGAGTRLSVL.

This chain links TRBV5-1 with TRBJ2-7; a weak D match, TRBD1 (7 bases). This CDR3 has 14 amino acids. Germline CDR1 reads SGHRS; CDR2 reads YFSETQ. The V end lost 0 bases, the J end lost 7 bases, and 14 bases lay between the germline ends. The CDR3 here is CASSLGQGGEEQYF. The CDR3, as DNA: TGCGCCAGCAGCTTGGGACAGGGCGGGGAGGAGCAGTACTTC.

The J gene is TRBJ1-2, the V gene TRBV5-1; maybe TRBD1 (6 bases). V was shortened by 4 bases and J by 1 base, with 17 bases between the two germline ends. This CDR3 has 16 residues. Per the germline V gene, CDR1 is SGHRS and CDR2 is YFSETQ. CDR3 sequence reads: CASSKIRDIVNYGYTF. The DNA of the CDR3 is TGCGCCAGCAGCAAAATCCGGGACATCGTTAACTATGGCTACACCTTC.

This CDR3 is CASGLGQGNTEAFF. Here the CDR3 DNA reads TGTGCTAGTGGTTTGGGACAGGGGAACACTGAAGCTTTCTTT. The rearrangement links TRBV12-5 to TRBJ1-1, with 7 bases identical to TRBD1. CDR1 and CDR2 from the germline V gene are LGHNT and FRNRAP. V dropped 1 base and J dropped 1; count of bases not matched to a gene: 0. The CDR3 runs 14 residues.

The gene calls are TRBV6-6 and TRBJ2-7; 10 bases align to TRBD1. The CDR3 contains 15 residues. V was pared by 6 bases and J by 3 bases, with 8 bases of the junction left unmatched. The germline V gene has CDR1 MNHNY and CDR2 SVGAGI (reference sequence). The CDR3 DNA is TGTGCCAGCAGCGGACCGGGACAGGGGATCTACGAGCAGTACTTC. It translates to CASSGPGQGIYEQYF.

This chain joins TRBV5-1 and TRBJ2-1; 14 bases agree with TRBD2. The CDR3 is 15 amino acids. V shed 4 bases and J 7 bases; nucleotides not matched to a gene: 4. Germline V gives CDR1 SGHRS, CDR2 YFSETQ. This chain's CDR3 is CASSPTSGRGNEQFF. CDR3 nucleotide sequence: TGCGCCAGCAGCCCGACTAGCGGGAGGGGGAATGAGCAGTTCTTC.

This rearrangement joins TRBV5-1 to TRBJ1-1; D may be TRBD1 (5 bases). Trimming pared 7 bases from V and 4 bases from J, leaving 14 bases between. The CDR3 covers 13 residues. The germline V gene encodes CDR1 SGHRS and CDR2 YFSETQ. Written as DNA, the CDR3 is TGCGCCAGCTACAGGTCGTTGGGCACTGAAGCTTTCTTT. This gives the protein CASYRSLGTEAFF.

This clone was seen a handful of times. The V call is TRBV27, the J call TRBJ1-3; D gene unclear. From germline, CDR1 is MNHEY and CDR2 SMNVEV (reference sequence). Trimming took 6 bases from V and 4 from J, leaving 22 bases between them. CDR3 length equals 17 residues. CDR3 coding DNA: TGTGCCAGCAGCTACGGCGGGCCGGGGAAGAGCGGAAACACCATATATTTT. Translated, it gives CASSYGGPGKSGNTIYF.

This chain uses TRBV27 with TRBJ2-7; 8 positions agree with TRBD2. J was trimmed by 0 bases and V by 6 bases; bases with no gene match: 4. Germline CDR1 reads MNHEY; CDR2 reads SMNVEV (reference sequence). This CDR3 contains 14 residues. CDR3 sequence (DNA): TGTGCCAGCAGCCGACTAGCGCGCTCCTACGAGCAGTACTTC. Protein product: CASSRLARSYEQYF.

This clone was detected a few times. This chain connects TRBV9 to TRBJ2-1; 11 bases line up with TRBD2. Trimming took 0 bases from V and 3 from J; bases not matched to a gene: 5. The CDR3 is 17 residues long. CDR1 SGDLS and CDR2 YYNGEE come from the germline V gene. CDR3 nucleotides: TGTGCCAGCAGCGTAGTGGGGGGGACTAGCGGCTACAATGAGCAGTTCTTC. Protein: CASSVVGGTSGYNEQFF.